Sequencing of this T cell receptor beta chain was carried out in a study of cytomegalovirus exposure and HLA in healthy donors. Germline CDR1 and CDR2: SGHTA and FQGNSA. The CDR3 is 17 residues long. After removal of 2 bases from V and 0 bases from J, the junction contained 5 bases not matched to a gene. This clone showed up just a few times. Its antigen is still unknown. Findings of the study overall: TCR beta V- and J-gene trimming, according to a later analysis, was linked to a missense DCLRE1C variant. A later examination showed that TCR association rates differed by HLA locus, with DRB1 most and HLA-C fewest. Among TCR beta chains of equal frequency, HLA-associated ones were more clonally expanded in a later analysis.

A multiplex PCR was run with 60 Vbeta primers and 13 Jbeta primers. Repertoires were generated with immunoSEQ multiplex PCR, while TCRdb's copy carries only in-frame clones and drops some. In the table there are 140,000 to 150,000 clones, around three quarters of which are singletons. This chain connects TRBV7-2 to TRBJ2-7; 12 bases align to TRBD2. Sequencing used PBMCs. This TCR derives from a middle-aged man in good health and CMV-seronegative. CDR3 nucleotide sequence: TGTGCCAGCAGCTTAACTAGCGGGGGGTGGAGCTCCTACGAGCAGTACTTC. This codes for CASSLTSGGWSSYEQYF.